This T cell receptor beta chain is drawn from a study of early T cells in non-severe SARS-CoV-2 infection. Study background: Sequencing input comprised bulk RNA from unsorted whole blood; chain pairing was not available.

Comments on this clonotype: Antigen unknown. The junction and the germline gene differ at one end; a read error may be behind it.

The germline CDR1 and CDR2 sequences are MDHEN and SYDVKM. The CDR3 length is 11 residues. Study observations and caveats: Reliance on VDJdb matching favored anti-spike CD8 responses; private and CD4 specificities were missed.

Unique molecular identifiers (one per individual cDNA molecule) were attached. TCRdb reanalysed the 5' RACE reads using MiXCR and keeps one entry per CDR3 protein. Of roughly 40,000 distinct CDR3 sequences listed, roughly 5% are singletons. Sequencing used whole blood. The J gene is TRBJ2-7, the V gene TRBV28; TRBD2 might be the D (5 bases). The clonotype comes from an adult who was a healthcare worker with PCR-confirmed SARS-CoV-2 infection or an uninfected control (not recorded which). The CDR3 region is CASTAREKLNF. The DNA of the CDR3 is TGTGCCAGCACTGCCCGGGAAAAGCTGAACTTC. The full variable domain, completed using reference TRBV28 and TRBJ2-7, is DVKVTQSSRYLVKRTGEKVFLECVQDMDHENMFWYRQDPGLGLRLIYFSYDVKMKEKGDIPEGYSVSREKKERFSLILESASTNQTSMYLCASTAREKLNFGPGTRLTVT.